The T cell receptor (beta chain) under discussion was sequenced for a study of shared clonotypes between healthy human individuals. The data were produced by immunoSEQ multiplex PCR, yet TCRdb's version contains in-frame clones alone and is incomplete. The sample carries approximately 640,000 clones, 80% to 95% recorded once. V shed 7 bases, J shed 7 bases, and the junction held 11 bases outside the gene matches. This CDR3 region has 14 residues. In germline, CDR1 is MDHEN, CDR2 SYDVKM. Remarks on this clone: The same CDR3 is also encoded by other DNA sequences in this sample.

Input material: memory CD8+ T cells from PBMCs. The subset: CD45RO+ cells pooled with CCR7-negative TemRA cells. The receptor was derived from a man younger than 35 in good health. Some clones in this sample may be carry-over from other donors' samples. V is TRBV28 and J is TRBJ2-7, with 9 bases matching TRBD2. CDR3 sequence reads: CASNLAGGPGEQYF. CDR3 in DNA: TGTGCCAGCAATTTGGCGGGAGGGCCGGGGGAGCAGTACTTC.